The source of this T cell receptor (beta chain) is a study of neurological immune-mediated disorders. Study-level points and caveats: The most TCR clonal expansion was seen in HTLV-1-associated myelopathy, whereas the least was seen in multiple sclerosis, below the level in healthy controls.

In this sample, this clonotype turned up many times. Its antigen is still unknown. Germline lookup yields CDR1 SGHVS and CDR2 FNYEAQ. V lost 3 bases to trimming and J lost 2 bases, with 10 bases between them. The CDR3 spans 15 residues. TCRdb re-called the 5' RACE reads with MiXCR, one entry per CDR3 protein. The profile shows some 57,000 distinct CDR3 sequences, 4% to 5.5% of them singletons. The V gene is TRBV7-6, the J gene TRBJ2-2, with D possibly being TRBD2 (6 bases). The sample comprised PBMCs. This sequence was found in a woman between 45 and 65 years old with multiple sclerosis. The CDR3 reads CASSFGGANTGELFF. The CDR3 bases are TGTGCCAGCAGCTTCGGGGGAGCTAACACCGGGGAGCTGTTTTTT.